This section outlines one T cell receptor beta chain sequence together with its context. TCR beta CDR3 sequences were amplified from RNA transcripts. First-round RT-PCR of the TCR CDR3 relied on the HTBI primer set. One entry per CDR3 protein, called by TCRdb with MiXCR from the multiplex PCR reads. In the table there are 490,000 or so distinct CDR3 sequences, 20% of which are singletons. This CDR3 is 13 amino acids long. CDR1 and CDR2 (germline): MGHDK, SYGVNS. After removal of 7 bases from V and 9 bases from J, the junction contained 7 bases not matched to a gene. The study based diagnoses on clinical symptoms, serum thyroxine and TRAb, thyroid ultrasound and orbital computed tomography. This sample was taken from a study of T cells in Graves' hyperthyroidism and ophthalmopathy.

The chain joins TRBV25-1 to TRBJ2-1, with 9 bases lining up with TRBD2. The source of this sequence is a man aged 40-50 years with Graves' ophthalmopathy. The sequenced material came from blood. CDR3 in DNA: TGTGCCAGCACGGCGGGGGGGCCTGGTGAGCAGTTCTTC. Residues: CASTAGGPGEQFF.